These T cell receptor beta chains were read from a single sample in a study of CD8 T cells in Susac syndrome. Each CDR3 protein is one row after TCRdb ran MiXCR on the immunoSEQ multiplex PCR reads. The top ten clones hold over 0.07% of a sample with 95,000 to 150,000 distinct CDR3 sequences, around 94% of them seen once. Sequenced input: CD4+ T cells from PBMCs. Every receptor here comes from a human donor in good health. CDR3s include the opening cysteine and the closing phenylalanine or tryptophan. D genes are given only for firm matches. Clone sizes are given selectively: once, few, many, or a class where the clone is expanded.

size: NA
D: NA
V: TRBV19
J: TRBJ2-2
CDR3: CASSIRGPGELFF
DNA: TGTGCCAGTAGTATACGCGGGCCCGGGGAGCTGTTTTTT

size: NA
D: NA
V: TRBV6-2/TRBV6-3
J: TRBJ2-7
CDR3: CASSHVFYEQYF
DNA: TGTGCCAGCAGTCACGTGTTCTACGAGCAGTACTTC

size: few
D: NA
V: TRBV7-2
J: TRBJ2-5
CDR3: CASSSQETQYF
DNA: TGTGCCAGCAGCTCCCAAGAGACCCAGTACTTC

size: NA
D: TRBD2
V: TRBV12-3/TRBV12-4
J: TRBJ2-3
CDR3: CASSLHLAGLTDTQYF
DNA: TGTGCCAGCAGCCTCCACTTAGCGGGGCTCACAGATACGCAGTATTTT

size: NA
D: TRBD1
V: TRBV14
J: TRBJ1-2
CDR3: CASSQAGTGEGYTF
DNA: TGTGCCAGCAGCCAAGCGGGGACAGGAGAAGGCTACACCTTC

size: once
D: NA
V: TRBV23-1
J: TRBJ2-7
CDR3: CASSLNRAGVHEQYF
DNA: TGCGCCAGCAGTCTAAACCGAGCAGGGGTCCACGAGCAGTACTTC

size: NA
D: TRBD1
V: TRBV5-1
J: TRBJ2-7
CDR3: CASSLEDRGGEQYF
DNA: TGCGCCAGCAGCTTGGAAGACAGGGGTGGAGAGCAGTACTTC

size: NA
D: TRBD1
V: TRBV11-1
J: TRBJ2-2
CDR3: CASSSRTGQTGELFF
DNA: TGTGCCAGCAGCTCCAGGACAGGGCAAACCGGGGAGCTGTTTTTT

size: NA
D: NA
V: TRBV12-3/TRBV12-4
J: TRBJ1-2
CDR3: CASTWGDGYTF
DNA: TGTGCCAGCACTTGGGGGGATGGCTACACCTTC

size: NA
D: NA
V: TRBV2
J: TRBJ2-5
CDR3: CASSEAEGPQYF
DNA: TGTGCCAGCAGTGAAGCGGAGGGCCCCCAGTACTTC

size: NA
D: TRBD2
V: TRBV5-4
J: TRBJ2-1
CDR3: CASSSGLAALRDEQFF
DNA: TGTGCCAGCAGCTCGGGACTAGCGGCCTTAAGGGATGAGCAGTTCTTC

size: NA
D: NA
V: TRBV5-1
J: TRBJ2-1
CDR3: CASSRDRDEQFF
DNA: TGCGCCAGCAGCCGAGACCGAGATGAGCAGTTCTTC

size: NA
D: TRBD1
V: TRBV3-1
J: TRBJ1-1
CDR3: CASSRSGGDTEAFF
DNA: TGTGCCAGCAGCCGATCAGGGGGCGACACTGAAGCTTTCTTT

size: once
D: NA
V: TRBV2
J: TRBJ2-5
CDR3: CASSEVGIQQETQYF
DNA: TGTGCCAGCAGTGAAGTAGGGATCCAGCAAGAGACCCAGTACTTC

size: NA
D: TRBD2
V: TRBV10-2
J: TRBJ2-3
CDR3: CASSPPLAGRTDTQYF
DNA: TGCGCCAGCAGTCCTCCCCTAGCGGGAAGGACAGATACGCAGTATTTT

size: NA
D: TRBD1
V: TRBV20-1
J: TRBJ1-5
CDR3: CSASQGSSNQPQHF
DNA: TGCAGTGCTTCACAGGGGTCGAGCAATCAGCCCCAGCATTTT

size: NA
D: NA
V: TRBV5-6
J: TRBJ1-3
CDR3: CASSLERPGAFGNTIYF
DNA: TGTGCCAGCAGCTTGGAACGGCCGGGCGCGTTTGGAAACACCATATATTTT

size: NA
D: NA
V: TRBV7-2
J: TRBJ2-3
CDR3: CASSPRAGTRALITDTQYF
DNA: TGTGCCAGCAGCCCAAGGGCCGGGACTCGAGCACTGATCACAGATACGCAGTATTTT

size: NA
D: NA
V: TRBV27
J: TRBJ2-1
CDR3: CASSSGRGVFAYNEQFF
DNA: TGTGCCAGCAGTAGCGGAAGAGGGGTCTTTGCCTACAATGAGCAGTTCTTC

size: NA
D: NA
V: TRBV2
J: TRBJ2-7
CDR3: CASSVDRSSYEQYF
DNA: TGTGCCAGCAGTGTAGACAGGAGCTCCTACGAGCAGTACTTC

size: NA
D: NA
V: TRBV20-1
J: TRBJ2-3
CDR3: CSALEGQRLRTDTQYF
DNA: TGCAGTGCCCTCGAGGGCCAGCGGCTACGCACAGATACGCAGTATTTT

size: NA
D: NA
V: TRBV20-1
J: TRBJ2-1
CDR3: CSATAGNLVDEQFF
DNA: TGCAGTGCTACGGCGGGAAACCTAGTCGATGAGCAGTTCTTC

size: NA
D: NA
V: TRBV6-2/TRBV6-3
J: TRBJ1-2
CDR3: CASSLDSGYTF
DNA: TGTGCCAGCAGTCTGGACAGTGGCTACACCTTC

size: NA
D: NA
V: TRBV2
J: TRBJ1-5
CDR3: CASRLGGVSNQPQHF
DNA: TGTGCCAGCAGACTAGGGGGTGTTAGCAATCAGCCCCAGCATTTT

size: NA
D: NA
V: TRBV14
J: TRBJ2-2
CDR3: CASSQAGITGELFF
DNA: TGTGCCAGCAGCCAAGCTGGGATCACCGGGGAGCTGTTTTTT

size: few
D: NA
V: TRBV28
J: TRBJ2-7
CDR3: CASRAGSARNEQYF
DNA: TGTGCCAGCAGGGCGGGATCGGCGAGGAACGAGCAGTACTTC

size: few
D: TRBD1
V: TRBV29-1
J: TRBJ2-7
CDR3: CSVDYRDRGLEQYF
DNA: TGCAGCGTTGACTACCGGGACAGGGGGCTCGAGCAGTACTTC

size: NA
D: TRBD2
V: TRBV7-2
J: TRBJ2-7
CDR3: CASSRGAGGGYEQYF
DNA: TGTGCCAGCAGCCGTGGGGCTGGCGGGGGGTACGAGCAGTACTTC

size: NA
D: NA
V: TRBV7-2
J: TRBJ2-7
CDR3: CASSKIRGFSYEQYF
DNA: TGTGCCAGCAGCAAAATTCGGGGCTTCTCCTACGAGCAGTACTTC

size: NA
D: TRBD1
V: TRBV28
J: TRBJ1-2
CDR3: CASSLGQAPYGYTF
DNA: TGTGCCAGCAGTCTGGGACAGGCCCCCTATGGCTACACCTTC

size: NA
D: NA
V: TRBV5-4
J: TRBJ2-2
CDR3: CASSWAGVSTGELFF
DNA: TGTGCCAGCAGCTGGGCAGGGGTGTCCACCGGGGAGCTGTTTTTT

size: NA
D: NA
V: TRBV16
J: TRBJ1-2
CDR3: CASSQLGSYGYTF
DNA: TGTGCCAGCAGCCAATTAGGCAGCTATGGCTACACCTTC

size: once
D: NA
V: TRBV7-9
J: TRBJ1-1
CDR3: CASSLQQGNTEAFF
DNA: TGTGCCAGCAGCTTACAACAGGGGAACACTGAAGCTTTCTTT